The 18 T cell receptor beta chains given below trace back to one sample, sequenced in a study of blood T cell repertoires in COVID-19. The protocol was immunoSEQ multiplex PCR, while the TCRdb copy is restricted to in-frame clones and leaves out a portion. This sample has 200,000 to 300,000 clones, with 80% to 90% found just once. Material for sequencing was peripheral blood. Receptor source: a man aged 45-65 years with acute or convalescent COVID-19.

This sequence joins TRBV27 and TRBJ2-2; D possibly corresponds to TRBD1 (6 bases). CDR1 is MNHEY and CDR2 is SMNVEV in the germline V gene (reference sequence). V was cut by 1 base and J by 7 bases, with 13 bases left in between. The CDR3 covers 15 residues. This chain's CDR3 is CASSLYRTGFGELFF. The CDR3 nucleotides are TGTGCCAGCAGTTTATACAGAACAGGGTTCGGGGAGCTGTTTTTT.

In nucleotides, the CDR3 is TGCGCCAGCAGCCAAGATTCCCCGGGAGTCTATGAGCAGTTCTTC. It codes for CASSQDSPGVYEQFF. The V gene is TRBV4-1, the J gene TRBJ2-1, with D possibly being TRBD2 (6 bases). The V end was cut by 0 bases, the J end by 8 bases, with 14 bases between. CDR3 size: 15 residues. Germline lookup yields CDR1 MGHRA and CDR2 YSYEKL.

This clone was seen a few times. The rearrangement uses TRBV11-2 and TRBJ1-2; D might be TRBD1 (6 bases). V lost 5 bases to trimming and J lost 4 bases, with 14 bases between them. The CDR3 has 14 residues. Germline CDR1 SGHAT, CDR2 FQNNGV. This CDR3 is CASSPPDSFYGYTF. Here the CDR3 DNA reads TGTGCCAGCAGCCCCCCGGACAGTTTCTATGGCTACACCTTC.

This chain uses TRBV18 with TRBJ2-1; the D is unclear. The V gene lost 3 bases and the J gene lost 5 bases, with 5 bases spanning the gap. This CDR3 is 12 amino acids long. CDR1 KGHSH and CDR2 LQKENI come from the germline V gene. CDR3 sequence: CASSPLDNEQFF. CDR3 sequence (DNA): TGTGCCAGCTCACCGCTAGACAATGAGCAGTTCTTC.

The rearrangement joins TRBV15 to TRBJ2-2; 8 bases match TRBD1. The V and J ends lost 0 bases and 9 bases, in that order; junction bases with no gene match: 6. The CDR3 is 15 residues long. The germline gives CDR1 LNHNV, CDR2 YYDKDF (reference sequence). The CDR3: CATSRDWAGGRELFF. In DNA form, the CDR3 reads TGTGCCACCAGCAGAGATTGGGCAGGGGGCAGGGAGCTGTTTTTT.

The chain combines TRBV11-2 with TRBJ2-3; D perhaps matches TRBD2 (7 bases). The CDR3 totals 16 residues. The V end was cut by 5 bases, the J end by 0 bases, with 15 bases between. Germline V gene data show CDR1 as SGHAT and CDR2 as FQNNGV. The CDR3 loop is CASSARGAISTDTQYF. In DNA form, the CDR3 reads TGTGCCAGCAGCGCCCGGGGGGCGATAAGCACAGATACGCAGTATTTT.

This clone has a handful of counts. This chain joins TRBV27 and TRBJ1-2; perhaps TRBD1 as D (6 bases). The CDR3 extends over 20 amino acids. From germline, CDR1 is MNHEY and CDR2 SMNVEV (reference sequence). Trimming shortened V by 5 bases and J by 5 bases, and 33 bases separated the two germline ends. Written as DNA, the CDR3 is TGTGCCAGCAGTCCCTCCTTTTTTCTTCAGGGGACGTGGGATTTGTATGGCTACACCTTC. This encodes CASSPSFFLQGTWDLYGYTF.

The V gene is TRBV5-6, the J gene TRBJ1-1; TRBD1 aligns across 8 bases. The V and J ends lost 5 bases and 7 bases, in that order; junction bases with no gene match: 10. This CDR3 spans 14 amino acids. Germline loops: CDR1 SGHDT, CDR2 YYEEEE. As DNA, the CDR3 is TGTGCCAGCAGGCCGACAGGGGACGTTCTTGAAGCTTTCTTT. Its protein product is CASRPTGDVLEAFF.

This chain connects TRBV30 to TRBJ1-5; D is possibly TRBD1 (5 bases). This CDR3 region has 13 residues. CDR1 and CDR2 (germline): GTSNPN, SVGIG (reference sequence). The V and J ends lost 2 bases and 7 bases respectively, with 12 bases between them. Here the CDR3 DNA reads TGTGCCTGGAGTACACGGGGGGGGCAGCCCCAGCATTTT. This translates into CAWSTRGGQPQHF.

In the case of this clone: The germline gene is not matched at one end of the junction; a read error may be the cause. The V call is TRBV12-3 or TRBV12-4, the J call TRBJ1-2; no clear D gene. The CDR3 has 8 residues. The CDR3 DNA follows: TGTGCCAGCAGGCCCACGGCCTTC. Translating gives CASRPTAF.

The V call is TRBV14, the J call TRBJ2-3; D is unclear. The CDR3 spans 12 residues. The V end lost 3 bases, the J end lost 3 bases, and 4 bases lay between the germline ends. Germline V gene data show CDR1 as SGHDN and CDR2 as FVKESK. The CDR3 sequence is CASSQRTDTQYF. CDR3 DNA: TGTGCCAGCAGCCAGCGGACAGATACGCAGTATTTT.

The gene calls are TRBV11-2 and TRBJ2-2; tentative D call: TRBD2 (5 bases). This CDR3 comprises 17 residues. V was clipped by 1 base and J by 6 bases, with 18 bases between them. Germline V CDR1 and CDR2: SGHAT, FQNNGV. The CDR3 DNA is TGTGCCAGCAGCTTAGGCCCGGGAAGTGTACAATCCGGGGAGCTGTTTTTT. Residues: CASSLGPGSVQSGELFF.

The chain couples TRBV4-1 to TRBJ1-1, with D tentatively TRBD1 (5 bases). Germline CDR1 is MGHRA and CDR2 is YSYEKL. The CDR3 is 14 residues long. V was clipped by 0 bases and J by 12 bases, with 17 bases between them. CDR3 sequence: CASSQDLGRGLSFF. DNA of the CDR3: TGCGCCAGCAGCCAAGATTTAGGTAGGGGTTTGTCTTTCTTT.

The CDR3 sequence: CASSPPAVGGFNEQFF. The CDR3 DNA follows: TGTGCCAGCTCACCACCGGCCGTAGGAGGGTTCAATGAGCAGTTCTTC. V gene TRBV18 combines with J gene TRBJ2-1; maybe TRBD2 (6 bases). Trimming cost V 0 bases and J 6 bases, with 15 bases left between them. The CDR3 has 16 amino acids. The germline CDR1 and CDR2 sequences are KGHSH and LQKENI.

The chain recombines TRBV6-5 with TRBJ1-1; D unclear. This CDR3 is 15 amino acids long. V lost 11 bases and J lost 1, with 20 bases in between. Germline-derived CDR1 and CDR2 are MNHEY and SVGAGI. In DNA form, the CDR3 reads TGTGCCGGAACGACGGCTTCGTCGGGGAACACTGAAGCTTTCTTT. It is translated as CAGTTASSGNTEAFF.

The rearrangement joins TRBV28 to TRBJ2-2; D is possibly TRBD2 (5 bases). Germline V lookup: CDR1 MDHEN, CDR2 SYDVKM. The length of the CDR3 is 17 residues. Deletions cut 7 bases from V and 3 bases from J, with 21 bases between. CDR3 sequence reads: CASIRTSLGRDTGELFF. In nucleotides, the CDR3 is TGTGCCAGCATTAGGACCTCTCTTGGGCGGGACACCGGGGAGCTGTTTTTT.

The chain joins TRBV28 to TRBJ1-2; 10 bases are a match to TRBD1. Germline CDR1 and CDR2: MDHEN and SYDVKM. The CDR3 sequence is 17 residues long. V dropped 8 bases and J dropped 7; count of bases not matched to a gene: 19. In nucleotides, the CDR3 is TGTGCCAGCGGATTATTGGGAGCCGGGACAGGGGTCTCTGGCTACACCTTC. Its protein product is CASGLLGAGTGVSGYTF.

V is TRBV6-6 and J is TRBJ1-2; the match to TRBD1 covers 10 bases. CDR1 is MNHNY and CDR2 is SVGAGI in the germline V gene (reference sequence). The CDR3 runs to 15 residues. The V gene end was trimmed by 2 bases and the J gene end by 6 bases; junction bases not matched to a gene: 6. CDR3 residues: CASSYTTGGLNGYTF. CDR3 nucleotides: TGTGCCAGCAGTTACACGACAGGGGGCTTAAATGGCTACACCTTC.